These 9 T cell receptor beta chains were all obtained from the same sample, sequenced in a study of cytomegalovirus exposure and HLA in healthy donors. 13 Jbeta primers and 60 Vbeta primers were used for the PCR. Method: immunoSEQ multiplex PCR; TCRdb's copy keeps in-frame clones and lacks some. In the table there are tens of thousands of clones, around 76% of which are singletons. Material for sequencing was PBMCs. These receptors were obtained from a male donor in good health and CMV-seropositive.

The rearrangement joins TRBV4-1 to TRBJ1-1, with no clear D. Trimming removed 4 bases from V and 0 bases from J, with 6 bases in between. The CDR3 extends over 13 amino acids. Germline loops: CDR1 MGHRA, CDR2 YSYEKL. The CDR3 here is CASSPQMNTEAFF. The CDR3 DNA follows: TGCGCCAGCAGCCCACAGATGAACACTGAAGCTTTCTTT.

The chain carries TRBV27 and TRBJ2-4; D might be TRBD2 (7 bases). The V and J ends lost 6 bases and 2 bases respectively, with 20 bases between them. The CDR3 consists of 17 residues. The germline gives CDR1 MNHEY, CDR2 SMNVEV (reference sequence). CDR3 in amino acids: CASRRVGGGLTKNIQYF. In DNA, the CDR3 is TGTGCCAGCAGGAGGGTTGGCGGGGGCTTGACCAAAAACATTCAGTACTTC.

The genes are TRBV19 and TRBJ1-2, with a possible D match to TRBD1 (6 bases). Germline V gene data show CDR1 as LNHDA and CDR2 as SQIVND (reference sequence). The CDR3 contains 15 residues. Trimming took 6 bases from V and 0 from J, leaving 14 bases between them. The CDR3, as DNA: TGTGCCAGTAGCACTGGACAGCCACCTAACTATGGCTACACCTTC. Its protein product is CASSTGQPPNYGYTF.

CDR3 sequence (DNA): TGTGCCAGCAGCGAAGCTAGCGGGGGCCTTATCACAGATACGCAGTATTTT. Translating gives CASSEASGGLITDTQYF. The genes are TRBV7-3 and TRBJ2-3; 10 bases align to TRBD2. Germline values: CDR1 SGHTA, CDR2 FQGTGA. The CDR3 spans 17 residues. Trimming took 5 bases from V and 2 from J; bases not matched to a gene: 10.

This clone appeared a few times. The rearrangement uses TRBV28 and TRBJ2-1; a weak D match, TRBD2 (6 bases). Germline V CDR1 and CDR2: MDHEN, SYDVKM. V lost 2 bases and J 7 bases, leaving 18 bases between the germline ends. This CDR3 has 16 residues. Written as DNA, the CDR3 is TGTGCCAGCAGTTTAGGTGTGTTGGGAGGAGTAAATGAGCAGTTCTTC. It yields the protein CASSLGVLGGVNEQFF.

The gene calls are TRBV28 and TRBJ2-1; D possibly corresponds to TRBD1 (5 bases). Germline lookup yields CDR1 MDHEN and CDR2 SYDVKM. The CDR3 contains 15 residues. Between the trimmed V and J ends, which lost 2 bases and 4 bases, there was a span of 12 bases. The CDR3 sequence is CASSLAGLEYNEQFF. CDR3 nucleotides: TGTGCCAGCAGTTTAGCAGGGCTGGAGTACAATGAGCAGTTCTTC.

The gene calls are TRBV11-3 and TRBJ2-7, with 7 bases aligning to TRBD2. Germline V gene lookup returns CDR1 SGHNT and CDR2 YENEEA. This CDR3 has 12 residues. Unmatched junction bases numbered 1, after V lost 1 base and J lost 7 bases. The CDR3 DNA reads TGTGCCAGCAGCTTAGCGGGGGGAGAGCAGTACTTC. It codes for CASSLAGGEQYF.

In its sample, this clone was seen once. Other nucleotide sequences from this sample produce the same CDR3. DNA of the CDR3: TGTGCTTGGGGCCGTGTGACTGAAGCTTTCTTT. This codes for CAWGRVTEAFF. The rearrangement joins TRBV30 to TRBJ1-1, with D perhaps TRBD1 (5 bases). The CDR3 runs 11 residues. Germline assignment: CDR1 GTSNPN and CDR2 SVGIG (reference sequence).

The rearrangement uses TRBV4-1 and TRBJ2-5, with D possibly matching TRBD2 (5 bases). Trimming pared 4 bases from V and 4 bases from J, leaving 16 bases between. There are 15 residues in the CDR3. From germline, CDR1 is MGHRA and CDR2 YSYEKL. The CDR3 loop reads CASSPRDRAAETQYF. In nucleotides, the CDR3 is TGCGCCAGCAGCCCCCGGGATCGAGCAGCAGAGACCCAGTACTTC.